These T cell receptor beta chains were read from a single sample in a study of cytomegalovirus exposure and HLA in healthy donors. Using immunoSEQ multiplex PCR, the repertoire was profiled, and TCRdb retains in-frame clones only, with some absent. The sample shows approximately 150,000 clones, approximately 78% of them seen only once. What was sequenced was PBMCs. Receptors originate from a woman in her thirties or forties in good health and CMV-seropositive. Both conserved end residues are part of each CDR3. A D gene is named only where the DNA matches it firmly. The size entry is marked missing in some rows and otherwise reads once, few, many or a size class.

clone size	D gene	V gene	J gene	CDR3 protein	CDR3 DNA
once	TRBD2	TRBV4-1	TRBJ2-5	CASSQDRGLRTRGGETQYF	TGCGCCAGCAGCCAAGATAGGGGCCTCCGGACACGGGGGGGAGAGACCCAGTACTTC
once	.	TRBV5-4	TRBJ2-7	CASSLDPGSSYEQYF	TGTGCCAGCAGCTTGGATCCGGGGAGCTCCTACGAGCAGTACTTC
.	.	TRBV5-4	TRBJ1-1	CASSTLRGSEAFF	TGTGCCAGCAGTACCCTGCGGGGGAGCGAAGCTTTCTTT
.	TRBD1	TRBV5-4	TRBJ1-2	CASSLRSYRGDYGYTF	TGTGCCAGCAGCTTGCGCTCCTACAGGGGCGACTATGGCTACACCTTC
.	.	TRBV29-1	TRBJ2-7	CSVAGSGESASSYEQYF	TGCAGCGTTGCTGGGTCGGGTGAATCAGCGAGCTCCTACGAGCAGTACTTC
.	.	TRBV2	TRBJ2-5	CASSDRESPYGLETQYF	TGTGCCAGCAGTGATAGGGAGTCCCCTTATGGGTTGGAGACCCAGTACTTC
.	TRBD2	TRBV7-8	TRBJ2-3	CASSYARTSGSGTDTQYF	TGTGCCAGCAGCTACGCCCGGACTAGCGGGAGTGGAACAGATACGCAGTATTTT
.	TRBD2	TRBV5-1	TRBJ2-3	CASSALISGSTDTQYF	TGCGCCAGCAGCGCCCTAATTAGCGGGAGCACAGATACGCAGTATTTT
once	.	TRBV7-8	TRBJ2-1	CASSPGTRYNEQFF	TGTGCCAGCAGCCCTGGGACTCGTTACAATGAGCAGTTCTTC
.	TRBD2	TRBV19	TRBJ2-3	CASSIPPASGRSTDTQYF	TGTGCCAGTAGTATCCCCCCTGCTAGCGGGAGGAGCACAGATACGCAGTATTTT
.	TRBD2	TRBV5-4	TRBJ2-5	CASSLMAGALETQYF	TGTGCCAGCAGCTTGATGGCGGGAGCGCTGGAGACCCAGTACTTC
.	.	TRBV5-1	TRBJ2-5	CASSFGGEETQYF	TGCGCCAGCAGCTTCGGAGGGGAGGAGACCCAGTACTTC
.	.	TRBV6-5	TRBJ2-7	CASSYSPSVAYEQYF	TGTGCCAGCAGTTACTCGCCTTCGGTTGCTTACGAGCAGTACTTC
.	.	TRBV5-1	TRBJ1-1	CASSSQTGGTTEAFF	TGCGCCAGCAGCTCTCAGACGGGGGGAACCACTGAAGCTTTCTTT
.	.	TRBV7-9	TRBJ2-7	CASSLEVQVLYF	TGTGCCAGCAGCTTAGAAGTCCAGGTCCTGTACTTC
.	.	TRBV5-1	TRBJ1-1	CASSGTPGQGTEAFF	TGCGCCAGCAGCGGGACTCCGGGGCAGGGTACTGAAGCTTTCTTT
.	.	TRBV4-2	TRBJ2-5	CASSQAKETQYF	TGTGCCAGCAGCCAAGCCAAAGAGACCCAGTACTTC
.	TRBD2	TRBV19	TRBJ2-3	CASSILAGGNTDTQYF	TGTGCCAGTAGTATCTTAGCGGGCGGGAACACAGATACGCAGTATTTT
.	TRBD2	TRBV2	TRBJ2-7	CASSEVGGSSYEQYF	TGTGCCAGCAGTGAAGTTGGCGGGAGCTCCTACGAGCAGTACTTC
few	.	TRBV15	TRBJ2-1	CATRFSLNEQFF	TGTGCCACCCGTTTTAGTTTAAATGAGCAGTTCTTC
.	.	TRBV6-5	TRBJ2-1	CASSLSVYNEQFF	TGTGCCAGCTCGCTTAGCGTCTACAATGAGCAGTTCTTC
.	TRBD1	TRBV28	TRBJ2-3	CASSFGAGGLDTQYF	TGTGCCAGCAGTTTTGGGGCAGGGGGCTTGGATACGCAGTATTTT
.	.	TRBV10-1	TRBJ2-3	CASSPGGSDTQYF	TGCGCCAGCAGCCCTGGAGGCTCAGATACGCAGTATTTT